A single sample is the source of the 31 T cell receptor beta chains below, sequenced in a study of human T cells and chemical hapten exposure. It was from unfractionated whole blood that total RNA was extracted. It was the library that attached unique molecular identifiers to individual cDNA molecules. TCRdb re-derived calls from the reads in MiXCR, one entry per CDR3 protein. Altogether around 120,000 distinct CDR3 sequences are present, over 7.5% being singletons, with the ten largest covering 1.4%. The sample consisted of whole blood. The receptor source for this set is a human donor in good health. Some clones in this sample may be carry-over from other donors' samples.

The V gene is TRBV6-5, the J gene TRBJ2-4; 7 bases fit TRBD1. CDR1 and CDR2 from the germline V gene are MNHEY and SVGAGI. This CDR3 spans 12 amino acids. Germline trimming cut 5 bases from V and 5 bases from J; bases unmatched to any gene: 0. The CDR3 sequence: CASSQGENIQYF. CDR3 in DNA: TGTGCCAGCAGTCAGGGGGAAAACATTCAGTACTTC.

This rearrangement joins TRBV30 to TRBJ1-1, with TRBD1 matching over 7 bases. J was trimmed by 3 bases and V by 5 bases; bases with no gene match: 6. The CDR3 is made up of 13 amino acids. The V gene's germline CDR1 is GTSNPN and CDR2 SVGIG (reference sequence). The CDR3 is CAWRKDRDTEAFF. The CDR3 DNA reads TGTGCCTGGCGTAAAGACAGGGACACTGAAGCTTTCTTT.

Ten or more counts support this clonotype. The CDR3 DNA follows: TGTGCCAGCAGCCCCAGCGGGAATGAGCAGTTCTTC. It is translated as CASSPSGNEQFF. The gene calls are TRBV7-2 and TRBJ2-1; weak D call: TRBD2 (6 bases). The V end lost 5 bases, the J end lost 7 bases, and 9 bases lay between the germline ends. Germline values: CDR1 SGHTA, CDR2 FQGNSA. This CDR3 is built from 12 residues.

The gene calls are TRBV27 and TRBJ1-1; 10 bases align to TRBD1. The CDR3 is made up of 13 amino acids. J was trimmed by 4 bases and V by 7 bases; bases with no gene match: 3. Germline CDR1 MNHEY, CDR2 SMNVEV (reference sequence). CDR3 DNA sequence: TGTGCCAGCAAATGGACAGGGGGCACTGAAGCTTTCTTT. Protein sequence: CASKWTGGTEAFF.

The V call is TRBV20-1, the J call TRBJ2-2; D remains ambiguous. The CDR3 consists of 12 residues. V lost 5 bases and J lost 3, with 7 bases in between. Germline V CDR1 and CDR2: DFQATT, SNEGSKA (reference sequence). DNA of the CDR3: TGCAGTGCTCGATTTGACACCGGGGAGCTGTTTTTT. It specifies CSARFDTGELFF.

About this clonotype: This sequence may be a read error, since a much larger clone differs from it by one base. In DNA form, the CDR3 reads TGCGCCAGCAGCCCGCTCTCTATCAACTACAATGAGCAGTTCTTC. This translates into CASSPLSINYNEQFF. This chain links TRBV5-1 with TRBJ2-1; D is undetermined. This CDR3 has 15 residues. The V and J ends lost 4 bases and 3 bases respectively, with 14 bases between them. Germline loops: CDR1 SGHRS, CDR2 YFSETQ.

A remark on this clonotype: A read error may explain this, as a much larger clone is one base away. The V and J genes are TRBV7-2 and TRBJ1-4, with D perhaps matching TRBD1 (6 bases). The CDR3 length is 15 residues. The ends were cut back, 0 bases at V and 5 bases at J, with 10 bases in the middle. CDR1 is SGHTA, CDR2 FQGNSA, per germline. DNA for the CDR3: TGTGCCAGCAGCTTAGCTGCAGGGGAAAATGAAAAACTGTTTTTT. It encodes CASSLAAGENEKLFF.

The sample holds many counts of this clonotype. The chain joins TRBV5-1 to TRBJ1-1; D unresolved. The V end lost 6 bases, the J end lost 4 bases, and 13 bases lay between the germline ends. Germline CDR1 reads SGHRS; CDR2 reads YFSETQ. The CDR3 sequence is 13 residues long. The CDR3 sequence: CASTLALGTEAFF. The CDR3 coding sequence is TGCGCCAGCACGCTGGCACTGGGCACTGAAGCTTTCTTT.

This clonotype occurred many times. V gene TRBV7-9 combines with J gene TRBJ1-3, with TRBD1 matching 7 bases. V dropped 5 bases and J dropped 0; count of bases not matched to a gene: 4. Looked up from germline, CDR1 is SEHNR and CDR2 is FQNEAQ (reference sequence). CDR3 length equals 15 residues. The CDR3, as DNA: TGTGCCAGCAGCACTGGGACAGACTCTGGAAACACCATATATTTT. It specifies CASSTGTDSGNTIYF.

The J gene is TRBJ2-3, the V gene TRBV20-1; the D gene is possibly TRBD2 (5 bases). This CDR3 contains 14 residues. Per germline, CDR1 DFQATT and CDR2 SNEGSKA (reference sequence). V was trimmed by 0 bases and J by 4 bases, leaving 11 bases between them. The CDR3 DNA reads as TGCAGTGCTAGAGAAACGGGAACCGCAGATACGCAGTATTTT. Translating it yields CSARETGTADTQYF.

This chain uses TRBV5-4 with TRBJ2-6, with 7 bases identical to TRBD1. J was trimmed by 1 base and V by 4 bases; bases with no gene match: 8. The CDR3 totals 17 residues. From germline, CDR1 is SGHNT and CDR2 YYREEE (reference sequence). DNA of the CDR3: TGTGCCAGCAGCAGCCGGGACAGTATTTCTGGGGCCAACGTCCTGACTTTC. It is translated as CASSSRDSISGANVLTF.

The V and J genes are TRBV7-9 and TRBJ2-3, with D unclear. V lost 5 bases and J 1 base, leaving 10 bases between the germline ends. The CDR3 has 14 amino acids. Per germline, CDR1 SEHNR and CDR2 FQNEAQ (reference sequence). The CDR3 region is CASSLDSGTDTQYF. CDR3 in DNA: TGTGCCAGCAGCCTCGATTCGGGCACAGATACGCAGTATTTT.

This clonotype was counted between two and nine times. The V gene is TRBV2, the J gene TRBJ2-7; 9 nucleotides align to TRBD2. The CDR3 covers 16 residues. The germline V gene has CDR1 SNHLY and CDR2 FYNNEI. After removal of 2 bases from V and 5 bases from J, the junction contained 10 bases not matched to a gene. The DNA for the CDR3 is TGTGCCAGCAGTGAAACGCTAGCGGGAAAAGGTGACGAGCAGTACTTC. Its translation: CASSETLAGKGDEQYF. Based on the CDR3 plus reference TRBV2 and TRBJ2-7, the full variable domain is EPEVTQTPSHQVTQMGQEVILRCVPISNHLYFYWYRQILGQKVEFLVSFYNNEISEKSEIFDDQFSVERPDGSNFTLKIRSTKLEDSAMYFCASSETLAGKGDEQYFGPGTRLTVT.

The genes are TRBV7-2 and TRBJ2-5, with D unclear. Trimming shortened V by 6 bases and J by 4 bases, and 12 bases separated the two germline ends. The CDR3 extends over 13 amino acids. Germline V gives CDR1 SGHTA, CDR2 FQGNSA. This CDR3 reads CASRDGGPETQYF. The CDR3 DNA reads TGTGCCAGCAGGGATGGCGGACCAGAGACCCAGTACTTC.

This clonotype was seen many times. The chain is built from TRBV20-1 and TRBJ2-5; 9 bases fit TRBD2. V lost 5 bases, J lost 3 bases, and 10 bases stayed unmatched. CDR3 length: 15 amino acids. The germline CDR1 and CDR2 sequences are DFQATT and SNEGSKA (reference sequence). This CDR3 reads CSALSGGPREETQYF. In DNA, the CDR3 is TGCAGTGCTCTTAGCGGGGGCCCCCGGGAAGAGACCCAGTACTTC.

V and J are TRBV18 and TRBJ2-3, with TRBD1 identical over 11 bases. The CDR3 consists of 16 residues. Trimming at V came to 4 bases and at J to 5 bases, leaving 8 bases not matched to a gene. CDR1 is KGHSH, CDR2 LQKENI, per germline. The chain's CDR3 is CASSRRDRGTKDTQYF. CDR3 bases: TGTGCCAGCTCACGCCGGGACAGGGGGACCAAAGATACGCAGTATTTT.

This clonotype was found many times. The gene calls are TRBV20-1 and TRBJ1-3; D remains unclear. Germline CDR1 is DFQATT and CDR2 is SNEGSKA (reference sequence). V shed 1 base and J shed 8 bases, with 18 bases lying between them. The CDR3 is 15 amino acids. The CDR3: CSARGWSARGDTIYF. Here the CDR3 DNA reads TGCAGTGCTAGAGGATGGTCAGCTCGTGGGGACACCATATATTTT.

The chain joins TRBV29-1 to TRBJ2-7, with D possibly TRBD1 on 6 matching bases. The germline V and J ends were trimmed by 6 bases and 4 bases, with 19 bases remaining between them. This CDR3 comprises 14 residues. Germline CDR1 and CDR2: SQVTM and ANQGSEA. The CDR3 spells CSVGRDNPPYEQYF. Here the CDR3 DNA reads TGCAGCGTGGGCCGGGACAATCCCCCTTACGAGCAGTACTTC.

This clonotype was seen a handful of times. The rearrangement uses TRBV6-2 or TRBV6-3 and TRBJ1-1, with D maybe TRBD1 (5 bases). The ends were cut back, 8 bases at V and 1 base at J, with 11 bases in the middle. This CDR3 has 13 residues. CDR1 and CDR2 from the germline V gene are MNHEY and SVGEGT. In nucleotides, the CDR3 is TGTGCCAGCTCAAGACAGCAGAACACTGAAGCTTTCTTT. It is translated as CASSRQQNTEAFF.

The chain is built from TRBV7-9 and TRBJ2-5; TRBD1 is a possible D gene (5 bases). The V and J ends lost 5 bases and 0 bases respectively, with 13 bases between them. This CDR3 has 15 residues. The germline V gene has CDR1 SEHNR and CDR2 FQNEAQ (reference sequence). The CDR3 protein is CASSLPFRDQETQYF. The CDR3, as DNA: TGTGCCAGCAGCCTTCCCTTCAGGGACCAAGAGACCCAGTACTTC. Filled out from reference TRBV7-9 and TRBJ2-5, the complete variable domain reads DTGVSQNPRHKITKRGQNVTFRCDPISEHNRLYWYRQTLGQGPEFLTYFQNEAQLEKSRLLSDRFSAERPKGSFSTLEIQRTEQGDSAMYLCASSLPFRDQETQYFGPGTRLLVL.

Regarding this clonotype: A much larger clone is a single base away; this may be a read error. The chain's CDR3 is CASSLSVQDSGNTIYF. As DNA, the CDR3 is TGTGCCAGCAGTTTATCTGTCCAGGACAGCGGGAACACCATATATTTT. The V call is TRBV27, the J call TRBJ1-3, with D possibly matching TRBD1 (6 bases). The CDR3 sequence is 16 residues long. V shed 0 bases and J shed 7 bases, with 16 bases lying between them. Germline values: CDR1 MNHEY, CDR2 SMNVEV (reference sequence).

This sequence joins TRBV10-3 and TRBJ2-1; tentatively, D is TRBD1 (5 bases). CDR1 is ENHRY, CDR2 SYGVKD, per germline. The V end was cut by 6 bases, the J end by 7 bases, with 16 bases between. This CDR3 comprises 14 residues. In nucleotides, the CDR3 is TGTGCCATCAGCTTCAGACAGCCTGCTAATGAGCAGTTCTTC. It yields the protein CAISFRQPANEQFF.

This clonotype was observed a few times. This CDR3 reads CASSGQGPQPQHF. In DNA, the CDR3 is TGTGCCAGCTCAGGACAGGGCCCTCAGCCCCAGCATTTT. This rearrangement joins TRBV18 to TRBJ1-5; 8 nucleotides align to TRBD1. V shed 5 bases and J 6 bases; nucleotides not matched to a gene: 3. The CDR3 extends over 13 amino acids. CDR1 and CDR2 (germline): KGHSH, LQKENI.

The J gene is TRBJ2-1, the V gene TRBV5-4, with TRBD2 matching 7 bases. Germline assignment: CDR1 SGHNT and CDR2 YYREEE (reference sequence). The trim removed 5 bases at V and 6 bases at J, leaving 8 bases unmatched. CDR3 length: 14 amino acids. The CDR3 DNA is TGTGCCAGCAGTTTTCGGCGGGAGATCAATGAGCAGTTCTTC. Its translation is CASSFRREINEQFF.

The sample holds a few counts of this clonotype. The chain joins TRBV7-8 to TRBJ2-1, with a tentative D call TRBD2 (5 bases). With 5 bases removed from V and 0 bases from J, the gap between germline ends came to 23 bases. The V gene's germline CDR1 is SGHVS and CDR2 FQNEAQ. The CDR3 contains 19 residues. The CDR3 reads CASSRHRISTGSSYNEQFF. CDR3 nucleotides: TGTGCCAGCAGCCGACACAGAATTTCCACTGGGAGCTCCTACAATGAGCAGTTCTTC.

V usage is TRBV3-1 and J usage is TRBJ2-5, with TRBD1 matching over 7 bases. There are 16 residues in the CDR3. Trimming removed 5 bases from V and 0 bases from J; junction bases left unmatched: 9. Germline V gives CDR1 LGHDT, CDR2 YNNKEL (reference sequence). CDR3 region: CASSYVPGQNQETQYF. In DNA, the CDR3 is TGTGCCAGCAGCTACGTCCCGGGACAGAACCAAGAGACCCAGTACTTC.

The chain couples TRBV6-5 to TRBJ2-5; 7 bases match TRBD2. The trim removed 5 bases at V and 5 bases at J, leaving 11 bases unmatched. The CDR3 is made up of 15 amino acids. Looked up from germline, CDR1 is MNHEY and CDR2 is SVGAGI. The chain's CDR3 is CASSPRLASLETQYF. CDR3 sequence (DNA): TGTGCCAGCAGTCCCCGACTAGCTAGTCTGGAGACCCAGTACTTC.

This chain connects TRBV19 to TRBJ1-4; TRBD1 is a possible D gene (6 bases). Trimming removed 8 bases at V and 5 bases at J, with 9 bases between. Germline V gene sequence: CDR1 LNHDA, CDR2 SQIVND (reference sequence). This CDR3 contains 12 residues. The CDR3 region is CASAGTNEKLFF. Here the CDR3 DNA reads TGTGCCAGTGCCGGGACAAATGAAAAACTGTTTTTT.

The sample holds a few counts of this clonotype. This chain joins TRBV20-1 and TRBJ2-1; unclear D gene. Germline-derived CDR1 and CDR2 are DFQATT and SNEGSKA (reference sequence). The CDR3 extends over 13 amino acids. V gave up 5 bases and J gave up 0 bases, with 8 bases separating them. CDR3 amino acids: CSAPRSSYNEQFF. CDR3 DNA: TGCAGTGCTCCCCGGAGCTCCTACAATGAGCAGTTCTTC.

This clonotype was counted ten times or more. The chain employs TRBV7-8 and TRBJ1-1; D is perhaps TRBD1 (5 bases). The CDR3 runs to 15 residues. V lost 6 bases, J lost 1 base, and 15 bases lay in between. Germline V lookup: CDR1 SGHVS, CDR2 FQNEAQ. CDR3 bases: TGTGCCAGCAGAGCCCGCAGGGTGTCGAACACTGAAGCTTTCTTT. As protein: CASRARRVSNTEAFF. The full variable domain, with the rest looked up from reference TRBV7-8 and TRBJ1-1, is GAGVSQSPRYKVAKRGQDVALRCDPISGHVSLFWYQQALGQGPEFLTYFQNEAQLDKSGLPSDRFFAERPEGSVSTLKIQRTQQEDSAVYLCASRARRVSNTEAFFGQGTRLTVV.

In its sample, this clonotype was seen a few times. The chain uses TRBV20-1 and TRBJ2-7, with TRBD2 matching 12 bases. There are 14 residues in the CDR3. Trimming removed 4 bases from V and 3 bases from J; junction bases left unmatched: 4. Germline V CDR1 and CDR2: DFQATT, SNEGSKA (reference sequence). CDR3 in amino acids: CSATSGRVNYEQYF. The DNA for the CDR3 is TGCAGTGCTACTAGCGGGAGGGTAAACTACGAGCAGTACTTC.